The entry below gives a single TCR beta chain sequence along with its context. TCRdb keeps only in-frame clones here, not all; method: immunoSEQ multiplex PCR. The sample gives under 8,500 clones, 60% to 75% of which show up once; less than 3.5% is in the top ten. Time point denoted: after neoadjuvant nivolumab, at surgical resection. The data originate from a study of neoadjuvant anti-PD-1 for oral cavity cancer. The CDR3 sequence is 15 residues long. Germline V gene data show CDR1 as MNHEY and CDR2 as SVGAGI. Trimming cost V 2 bases and J 1 base, with 12 bases left between them. The chain carries TRBV6-5 and TRBJ2-7; a weak D match, TRBD2 (6 bases). The sequenced sample was PBMCs, obtained after nivolumab (anti-PD-1) treatment. The receptor's source is a person aged 35-79 years with oral cavity squamous cell carcinoma. The CDR3 nucleotides are TGTGCCAGCAGTTACAGGGACGGGAGATCCTACGAGCAGTACTTC. This gives the protein CASSYRDGRSYEQYF.